This T cell receptor beta chain emerged from a study of blood T cell repertoires in COVID-19. The overall study: The cDNA or gDNA used as material had been derived from T cells, B-cell-depleted T cells, or PBMCs.

Enrollees, roughly 18 to 90 years old, lived in roughly 24 US areas. Membership in each cohort depended on participant-reported clinical history. What the recovered Cohort 3 donors had was two negative PCRs, clearance, or symptom resolution. Only in-frame clones appear in the TCRdb table, and some are missing; sequencing was by immunoSEQ multiplex PCR. This table holds over 150,000 clones, about 88% found once. The sequenced sample consisted of PBMCs or T cells enriched from blood (not recorded which). This TCR was sampled from a man aged 50 or older who had recovered from COVID-19.

CDR3 protein: CATRSGGGTDTQYF. In nucleotides, the CDR3 is TGTGCCACCCGGTCCGGGGGAGGCACAGATACGCAGTATTTT. V gene TRBV10-3 combines with J gene TRBJ2-3; possibly TRBD2 for D (6 bases). The CDR3 has 14 residues. The germline V and J ends were trimmed by 10 bases and 1 base, with 15 bases remaining between them. Per the germline V gene, CDR1 is ENHRY and CDR2 is SYGVKD.